This T cell receptor beta chain was retrieved from a study of cytomegalovirus exposure and HLA in healthy donors. Findings and caveats of the study: Both high specificity and high sensitivity reportedly marked the classifier's diagnosis of cytomegalovirus status.

PCR used 60 Vbeta primers and 13 Jbeta primers. Profiling relied on immunoSEQ multiplex PCR, and the TCRdb table lists in-frame clones only, not all of them. Here the sample spans approximately 79,000 clones, under 80% being singletons. A remark on this clone: Its target is unknown. Germline and junction disagree at one end, which may indicate a read error.

The germline gives CDR1 LNHDA, CDR2 SQIVND (reference sequence). The CDR3 length is 16 residues. This receptor was identified in a man aged 40-55 years in good health and CMV-seropositive. The sequencing input was PBMCs. The rearrangement joins TRBV19 to TRBJ2-5; TRBD2 matches at 12 bases. CDR3 in DNA: TGTGCCAGTAGGGGACGAGGACTAGCGGGGCAAGAGACCCGGTACTTC. It specifies CASRGRGLAGQETRYF.